The 20 T cell receptor beta chains listed next were all sequenced from one sample in a study of shared clonotypes between healthy human individuals. As defined, naive CD8 cells were CD45RO-negative and positively selected for CCR7, with terminally differentiated effector memory CD45RA+ cells excluded. Some clones are missing from TCRdb's copy, which holds only in-frame ones; the method was immunoSEQ multiplex PCR. The table includes 2 million to 2.5 million clones, 85% to 95% detected once. The sample was naive CD8+ T cells sorted from blood. These receptors were taken from a young man in good health.

V is TRBV7-6 and J is TRBJ1-2, with D possibly TRBD1 on 5 matching bases. Germline CDR1 SGHVS, CDR2 FNYEAQ. The CDR3 is 14 residues long. Trimming took off 4 bases at V and 2 bases at J, with 11 bases between the two ends. Here the CDR3 reads CASSSGPKNYGYTF. The CDR3 DNA reads as TGTGCCAGCAGCTCGGGACCGAAGAACTATGGCTACACCTTC.

The chain joins TRBV5-4 to TRBJ2-1; 11 bases line up with TRBD2. Germline-derived CDR1 and CDR2 are SGHNT and YYREEE (reference sequence). The CDR3 length is 14 residues. J lost 8 bases, V lost 2 bases, and 3 bases had no gene match. CDR3 residues: CASSFSGGADEQFF. Here the CDR3 DNA reads TGTGCCAGCAGCTTTAGCGGGGGGGCAGATGAGCAGTTCTTC.

The V and J genes are TRBV9 and TRBJ1-1; D uncertain. Per the germline V gene, CDR1 is SGDLS and CDR2 is YYNGEE. The length of the CDR3 is 15 residues. The V end was cut by 2 bases, the J end by 0 bases, with 11 bases between. The CDR3 spells CASSVEGRLNTEAFF. The DNA of the CDR3 is TGTGCCAGCAGCGTTGAAGGACGGTTGAACACTGAAGCTTTCTTT.

This chain uses TRBV27 with TRBJ2-3; D may be TRBD2 (5 bases). Germline CDR1 and CDR2: MNHEY and SMNVEV (reference sequence). This CDR3 spans 14 amino acids. Trimming removed 3 bases from V and 5 bases from J, with 12 bases in between. CDR3 DNA: TGTGCCAGCAGTTTTGAGGGTGGGAGAGATACGCAGTATTTT. Amino acids: CASSFEGGRDTQYF.

The rearrangement joins TRBV7-2 to TRBJ1-1; weak D call: TRBD1 (5 bases). The V gene's germline CDR1 is SGHTA and CDR2 FQGNSA. Trimming removed 3 bases at V and 3 bases at J, with 26 bases between. CDR3 length: 19 amino acids. The CDR3 loop reads CASSFPAKRAGGDDTEAFF. For the CDR3, the DNA is TGTGCCAGCAGCTTCCCGGCTAAGAGGGCCGGGGGGGACGACACTGAAGCTTTCTTT.

This sequence joins TRBV9 and TRBJ1-4, with unresolved D. The CDR3 consists of 15 residues. Germline V lookup: CDR1 SGDLS, CDR2 YYNGEE. V shed 0 bases and J shed 7 bases, with 13 bases lying between them. The CDR3 region is CASSVDGVLGEKLFF. CDR3 DNA: TGTGCCAGCAGCGTAGACGGCGTATTGGGTGAAAAACTGTTTTTT.

V gene TRBV11-2 combines with J gene TRBJ1-5; perhaps TRBD1 as D (5 bases). Germline CDR1 reads SGHAT; CDR2 reads FQNNGV. The V and J ends lost 5 bases and 0 bases respectively, with 17 bases between them. This CDR3 spans 17 amino acids. The chain's CDR3 is CASSPGDGLYSNQPQHF. CDR3 in DNA: TGTGCCAGCAGCCCGGGGGACGGTCTATATAGCAATCAGCCCCAGCATTTT.

This chain links TRBV29-1 with TRBJ2-7; the D gene is possibly TRBD1 (5 bases). CDR3 length: 13 amino acids. Germline V lookup: CDR1 SQVTM, CDR2 ANQGSEA. V was clipped by 6 bases and J by 7 bases, with 19 bases between them. The DNA for the CDR3 is TGCAGCGTATCATGGGGCTACCCAAGTGAGCAGTACTTC. This encodes CSVSWGYPSEQYF.

The chain uses TRBV19 and TRBJ2-7; TRBD2 might be the D (6 bases). The CDR3 consists of 18 residues. The V gene lost 1 base and the J gene lost 2 bases, with 21 bases spanning the gap. The germline gives CDR1 LNHDA, CDR2 SQIVND (reference sequence). The CDR3 bases are TGTGCCAGTAGTATAGCAGGTGGAGAGCGGGTAGAGGCCTACGAGCAGTACTTC. Residues: CASSIAGGERVEAYEQYF.

The chain carries TRBV28 and TRBJ1-5, with D unclear. V dropped 4 bases and J dropped 11 bases, with 9 bases sitting between them. The CDR3 length is 11 residues. Germline V gene sequence: CDR1 MDHEN, CDR2 SYDVKM. CDR3 residues: CASSSGGSQHF. The CDR3 DNA is TGTGCCAGCAGTTCAGGTGGGTCCCAGCATTTT.

The V gene is TRBV5-6, the J gene TRBJ1-3; D is possibly TRBD1 (5 bases). Germline CDR1 and CDR2: SGHDT and YYEEEE. Between the trimmed V and J ends, which lost 0 bases and 1 base, there was a span of 11 bases. This CDR3 spans 16 amino acids. CDR3 nucleotides: TGTGCCAGCAGCTTGGTCGGCAGGGAGTCTGGAAACACCATATATTTT. This sequence encodes CASSLVGRESGNTIYF.

In its sample, this clone was seen once. Other nucleotide sequences from this sample produce the same CDR3. This chain uses TRBV7-2 with TRBJ1-2; no firm D call. V was cut by 1 base and J by 8 bases, with 11 bases left in between. This CDR3 is 13 amino acids long. The germline CDR1 and CDR2 sequences are SGHTA and FQGNSA. Written as DNA, the CDR3 is TGTGCCAGCAGCTTAGATCCGGGGTACGGCTACACCTTC. Translated: CASSLDPGYGYTF.

J is TRBJ2-7 and V is TRBV7-9; the D call may be TRBD1 or TRBD2 (6 bases each). The V and J ends lost 5 bases and 6 bases respectively, with 23 bases between them. This CDR3 region has 16 residues. The germline V gene has CDR1 SEHNR and CDR2 FQNEAQ (reference sequence). CDR3 loop: CASSPDKWGALGEQYF. In nucleotides, the CDR3 is TGTGCCAGCAGCCCGGATAAGTGGGGGGCGCTCGGCGAGCAGTACTTC.

V usage is TRBV7-9 and J usage is TRBJ2-6, with a weak D call TRBD2 (5 bases). The CDR3 has 17 residues. Germline CDR1 SEHNR, CDR2 FQNEAQ (reference sequence). The germline V and J ends were trimmed by 2 bases and 0 bases, with 11 bases remaining between them. CDR3 in DNA: TGTGCCAGCAGCTTAATTTCTGGGAGCTCTGGGGCCAACGTCCTGACTTTC. The encoded protein is CASSLISGSSGANVLTF. Together with reference TRBV7-9 and TRBJ2-6, the CDR3 gives the full variable domain: DTGVSQNPRHKITKRGQNVTFRCDPISEHNRLYWYRQTLGQGPEFLTYFQNEAQLEKSRLLSDRFSAERPKGSFSTLEIQRTEQGDSAMYLCASSLISGSSGANVLTFGAGSRLTVL.

The genes are TRBV6-1 and TRBJ1-1, with TRBD1 matching over 8 bases. Germline CDR1 is MNHNS and CDR2 is SASEGT. This CDR3 region has 14 residues. J was trimmed by 6 bases and V by 6 bases; bases with no gene match: 9. This CDR3 is CASSHRGGWAEAFF. The CDR3 DNA follows: TGTGCCAGCAGCCACAGGGGGGGCTGGGCTGAAGCTTTCTTT.

V is TRBV5-8 and J is TRBJ2-7; maybe TRBD2 (5 bases). The CDR3 runs 14 residues. The germline V gene has CDR1 SGHTS and CDR2 YDEGEE. V dropped 0 bases and J dropped 6 bases, with 13 bases sitting between them. Here the CDR3 reads CASSLGGPPGEQYF. As DNA, the CDR3 is TGTGCCAGCAGCTTGGGAGGGCCCCCGGGCGAGCAGTACTTC.

V usage is TRBV6-6 and J usage is TRBJ2-7; no clear D gene. V lost 7 bases, J lost 1 base, and 14 bases lay in between. Germline V gives CDR1 MNHNY, CDR2 SVGAGI (reference sequence). The CDR3 sequence is 14 residues long. In DNA form, the CDR3 reads TGTGCCAGCATCACGCAGGAAGCTTCCTACGAGCAGTACTTC. It is translated as CASITQEASYEQYF.

The chain links TRBV11-2 to TRBJ1-5; D gene uncertain. V gave up 3 bases and J gave up 6 bases, with 9 bases separating them. CDR1 is SGHAT, CDR2 FQNNGV, per germline. CDR3 length: 13 amino acids. In nucleotides, the CDR3 is TGTGCCAGCAGCTTCGGTTATGGTCAGCCCCAGCATTTT. Residues: CASSFGYGQPQHF.

The J gene is TRBJ1-1, the V gene TRBV6-5, with D uncertain. This CDR3 spans 11 amino acids. The ends were cut back, 6 bases at V and 14 bases at J, with 16 bases in the middle. Germline V gene lookup returns CDR1 MNHEY and CDR2 SVGAGI. The CDR3 is CASSEPGRFFF. CDR3 coding DNA: TGTGCCAGCAGCGAACCGGGCCGGTTCTTCTTT.

About this clone: Different DNA sequences within this sample yield the same CDR3. The V gene is TRBV4-3, the J gene TRBJ2-7; tentatively, D is TRBD1 or TRBD2 (5 bases each). Looked up from germline, CDR1 is LGHNA and CDR2 is YSLEER. The CDR3 covers 15 residues. Trimming took 0 bases from V and 4 from J, leaving 13 bases between them. CDR3 coding DNA: TGCGCCAGCAGCCAAGATCTGGGACCAAATTACGAGCAGTACTTC. This encodes CASSQDLGPNYEQYF.